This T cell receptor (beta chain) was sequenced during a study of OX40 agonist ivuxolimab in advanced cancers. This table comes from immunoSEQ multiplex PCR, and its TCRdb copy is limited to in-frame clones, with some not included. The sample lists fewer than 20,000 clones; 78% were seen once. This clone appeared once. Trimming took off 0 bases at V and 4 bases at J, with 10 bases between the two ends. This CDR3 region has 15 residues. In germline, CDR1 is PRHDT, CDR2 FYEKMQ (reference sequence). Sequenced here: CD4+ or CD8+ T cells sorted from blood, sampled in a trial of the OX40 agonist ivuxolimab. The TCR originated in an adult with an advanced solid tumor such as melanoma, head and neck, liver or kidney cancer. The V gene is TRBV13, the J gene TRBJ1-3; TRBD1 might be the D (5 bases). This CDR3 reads CASSLGGGGGNTIYF. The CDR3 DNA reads TGTGCCAGCAGCTTAGGCGGGGGAGGAGGAAACACCATATATTTT.